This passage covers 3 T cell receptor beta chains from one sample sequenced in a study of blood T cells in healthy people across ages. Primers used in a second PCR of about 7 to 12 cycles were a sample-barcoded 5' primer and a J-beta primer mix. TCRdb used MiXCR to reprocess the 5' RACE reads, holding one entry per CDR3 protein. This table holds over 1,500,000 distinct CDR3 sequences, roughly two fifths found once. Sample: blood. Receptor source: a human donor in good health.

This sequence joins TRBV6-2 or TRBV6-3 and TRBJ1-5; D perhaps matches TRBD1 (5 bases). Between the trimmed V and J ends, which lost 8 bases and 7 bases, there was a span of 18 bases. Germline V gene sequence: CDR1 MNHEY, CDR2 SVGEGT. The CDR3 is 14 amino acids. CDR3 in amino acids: CASSWTSPGQPQHF. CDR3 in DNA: TGTGCCAGCTCTTGGACATCCCCGGGCCAGCCCCAGCATTTT.

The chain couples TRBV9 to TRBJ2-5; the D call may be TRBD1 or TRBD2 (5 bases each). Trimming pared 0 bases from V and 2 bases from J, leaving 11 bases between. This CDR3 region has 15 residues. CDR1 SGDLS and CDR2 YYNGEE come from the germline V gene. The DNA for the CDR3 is TGTGCCAGCAGCGTAGGGGGGACGATACAAGAGACCCAGTACTTC. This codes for CASSVGGTIQETQYF. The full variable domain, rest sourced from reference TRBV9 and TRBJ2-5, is DSGVTQTPKHLITATGQRVTLRCSPRSGDLSVYWYQQSLDQGLQFLIQYYNGEERAKGNILERFSAQQFPDLHSELNLSSLELGDSALYFCASSVGGTIQETQYFGPGTRLLVL.

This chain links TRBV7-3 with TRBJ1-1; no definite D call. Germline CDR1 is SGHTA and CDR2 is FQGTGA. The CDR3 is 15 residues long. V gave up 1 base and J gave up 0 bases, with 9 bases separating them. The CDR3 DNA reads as TGTGCCAGCAGCTTAAACGGACCCATGAACACTGAAGCTTTCTTT. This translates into CASSLNGPMNTEAFF.